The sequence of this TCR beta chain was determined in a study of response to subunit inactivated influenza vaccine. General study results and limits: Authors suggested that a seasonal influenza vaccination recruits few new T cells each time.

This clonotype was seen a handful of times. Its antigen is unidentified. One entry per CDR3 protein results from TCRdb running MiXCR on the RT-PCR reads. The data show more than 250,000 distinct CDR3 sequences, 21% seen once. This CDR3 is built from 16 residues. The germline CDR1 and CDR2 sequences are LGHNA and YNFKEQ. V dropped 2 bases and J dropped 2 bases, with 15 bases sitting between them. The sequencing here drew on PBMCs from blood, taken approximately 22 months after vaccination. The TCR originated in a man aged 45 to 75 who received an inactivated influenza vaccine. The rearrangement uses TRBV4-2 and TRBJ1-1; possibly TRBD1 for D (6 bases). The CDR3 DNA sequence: TGTGCCAGCAGCCAACAAAAGGGACATCAAAACACTGAAGCTTTCTTT. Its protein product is CASSQQKGHQNTEAFF.